Each of the 30 T cell receptor beta chains below was sequenced from the same sample in a study of blood T cell repertoires in COVID-19. Clones were sequenced by immunoSEQ multiplex PCR, and TCRdb holds only the in-frame ones, with some missing. The data show 80,000 to 130,000 clones, with about nine tenths seen just once and more than 0.85% held by the top ten. Sequenced sample: peripheral blood. These receptors originate from a man aged 55 to 70 with acute or convalescent COVID-19.

The rearrangement links TRBV19 to TRBJ2-3; TRBD2 aligns across 11 bases. The CDR3 loop spans 15 amino acids. The V and J ends lost 4 bases and 2 bases, in that order; junction bases with no gene match: 2. Germline V gives CDR1 LNHDA, CDR2 SQIVND (reference sequence). The CDR3 nucleotides read TGTGCCAGTAGTAGGACTAGCGGGCTCACAGATACGCAGTATTTT. Translation: CASSRTSGLTDTQYF.

The rearrangement joins TRBV28 to TRBJ1-1, with TRBD1 matching 9 bases. The CDR3 spans 14 residues. The V gene end was trimmed by 5 bases and the J gene end by 1 base; junction bases not matched to a gene: 2. CDR1 MDHEN and CDR2 SYDVKM come from the germline V gene. This CDR3 is CASSPGQGNTEAFF. CDR3 coding DNA: TGTGCCAGCAGTCCGGGACAGGGGAACACTGAAGCTTTCTTT.

CDR3 coding DNA: TGTGCCGCAGGGGCGGGGCAGGGGGATTTTGAGCAGTACTTC. Translated, it gives CAAGAGQGDFEQYF. The chain has TRBV19 and TRBJ2-7, with D perhaps matching TRBD1 (7 bases). Germline assignment: CDR1 LNHDA and CDR2 SQIVND (reference sequence). V lost 11 bases and J lost 7, with 24 bases in between. The CDR3 consists of 14 residues.

The chain links TRBV20-1 to TRBJ2-2; D possibly corresponds to TRBD2 (7 bases). The V and J ends lost 3 bases and 6 bases respectively, with 14 bases between them. Looked up from germline, CDR1 is DFQATT and CDR2 is SNEGSKA (reference sequence). There are 14 residues in the CDR3. CDR3 protein: CSASSGGASGELFF. The CDR3 DNA sequence: TGCAGTGCTAGTTCGGGGGGCGCGTCCGGGGAGCTGTTTTTT.

This rearrangement joins TRBV3-1 (or the pseudogene TRBV3-2) to TRBJ1-6, with TRBD1 as a possible D gene (5 bases). The CDR3 consists of 16 residues. The V end lost 1 base, the J end lost 0 bases, and 7 bases lay between the germline ends. CDR1 is LGHDT, CDR2 YNNKEL, per germline (reference sequence). This CDR3 is CASSQGGTSYNSPLHF. In DNA, the CDR3 is TGTGCCAGCAGCCAAGGCGGGACCTCCTATAATTCACCCCTCCACTTT.

This chain uses TRBV28 with TRBJ2-2, with 7 bases fitting TRBD2. V shed 5 bases and J 4 bases; nucleotides not matched to a gene: 7. The CDR3 consists of 15 residues. Germline loops: CDR1 MDHEN, CDR2 SYDVKM. CDR3 amino acids: CASSPGGVGTGELFF. DNA of the CDR3: TGTGCCAGCAGTCCGGGGGGAGTCGGCACCGGGGAGCTGTTTTTT.

The chain recombines TRBV5-5 with TRBJ1-1; 9 nucleotides align to TRBD1. The CDR3 is 13 amino acids. In germline, CDR1 is SGHKS, CDR2 YYEKEE (reference sequence). The V segment lost 4 bases and the J segment 3 bases; nucleotides outside the gene matches: 1. The CDR3 sequence: CASSGTGYTEAFF. CDR3 DNA sequence: TGTGCCAGCAGCGGGACAGGGTACACTGAAGCTTTCTTT.

The chain couples TRBV30 to TRBJ1-1, with D possibly being TRBD1 (5 bases). The ends were cut back, 5 bases at V and 3 bases at J, with 28 bases in the middle. This CDR3 contains 18 residues. Germline CDR1 and CDR2: GTSNPN and SVGIG (reference sequence). CDR3 in amino acids: CAWDPTRVAGVGYTEAFF. The CDR3 coding sequence is TGTGCCTGGGACCCAACCAGGGTAGCTGGTGTGGGGTACACTGAAGCTTTCTTT.

V gene TRBV27 combines with J gene TRBJ1-1; 7 nucleotides align to TRBD1. CDR3 length: 17 amino acids. Trimming cost V 4 bases and J 4 bases; bases outside gene matches: 15. Germline V gene lookup returns CDR1 MNHEY and CDR2 SMNVEV (reference sequence). The CDR3 is CASSSLFQTGRGTEAFF. CDR3 DNA: TGTGCCAGCAGTTCTTTATTCCAGACAGGGCGAGGCACTGAAGCTTTCTTT.

The V call is TRBV27, the J call TRBJ1-3; the D is unclear. Trimming shortened V by 8 bases and J by 1 base, and 12 bases separated the two germline ends. CDR3 length: 14 amino acids. The germline V gene encodes CDR1 MNHEY and CDR2 SMNVEV (reference sequence). The CDR3 is CASSEGGSGNTIYF. The CDR3 nucleotides read TGTGCCAGCTCCGAGGGAGGGTCTGGAAACACCATATATTTT.

The chain has TRBV28 and TRBJ1-5, with 7 bases that match TRBD1. Germline V gives CDR1 MDHEN, CDR2 SYDVKM. V dropped 6 bases and J dropped 6; count of bases not matched to a gene: 11. The CDR3 is 15 residues long. The CDR3 loop reads CASSKPTGRRQPQHF. In DNA form, the CDR3 reads TGTGCCAGCAGCAAACCGACAGGGAGGCGTCAGCCCCAGCATTTT.

The chain uses TRBV11-2 and TRBJ2-7, with D possibly being TRBD1 (7 bases). The CDR3 consists of 14 residues. Between the trimmed V and J ends, which lost 1 base and 4 bases, there was a span of 11 bases. The germline V gene has CDR1 SGHAT and CDR2 FQNNGV. CDR3: CASSLAGGNYEQYF. DNA of the CDR3: TGTGCCAGCAGCTTAGCAGGGGGGAATTACGAGCAGTACTTC.

The chain links TRBV5-1 to TRBJ2-1, with TRBD2 matching 9 bases. V lost 4 bases and J lost 13; bases outside the gene matches: 18. This CDR3 region has 16 residues. In germline, CDR1 is SGHRS, CDR2 YFSETQ. CDR3 nucleotides: TGCGCCAGCAGCCTCCTTCCGGGACTAGCCTCGGGTACTCAGTTCTTC. This translates into CASSLLPGLASGTQFF.

CDR3 region: CASSLQGAGTGELFF. In DNA, the CDR3 is TGTGCCAGCAGCTTGCAGGGGGCCGGCACCGGGGAGCTGTTTTTT. This sequence joins TRBV5-4 and TRBJ2-2; 8 bases align to TRBD1. CDR3 length: 15 residues. Per germline, CDR1 SGHNT and CDR2 YYREEE (reference sequence). Unmatched junction bases numbered 3, after V lost 1 base and J lost 4 bases.

The chain uses TRBV18 and TRBJ2-3; 11 bases align to TRBD2. CDR3 length equals 14 residues. V trimming: 6 bases; J trimming: 7 bases; junction bases outside the gene matches: 6. Germline assignment: CDR1 KGHSH and CDR2 LQKENI. The DNA of the CDR3 is TGTGCCAGCTCTCCGGGACTAGCGGAATATACGCAGTATTTT. Amino acid sequence: CASSPGLAEYTQYF.

The rearrangement links TRBV19 to TRBJ2-3; possibly TRBD1 for D (5 bases). V lost 5 bases and J lost 2, with 11 bases in between. The CDR3 length is 14 residues. Per germline, CDR1 LNHDA and CDR2 SQIVND (reference sequence). This chain's CDR3 is CASSPRTPTDTQYF. CDR3 nucleotide sequence: TGTGCCAGTAGTCCCAGGACACCCACAGATACGCAGTATTTT.

In DNA, the CDR3 is TGCAGCGTTGTGGGGGGAGGGTTTGGCTACACCTTC. Translating gives CSVVGGGFGYTF. The J gene is TRBJ1-2, the V gene TRBV29-1, with a tentative D call TRBD1 (5 bases). The length of the CDR3 is 12 residues. Germline CDR1 reads SQVTM; CDR2 reads ANQGSEA. V was shortened by 4 bases and J by 7 bases, with 13 bases between the two germline ends.

The CDR3 is CASKGDREPYEQYF. The CDR3 DNA is TGTGCCAGTAAAGGGGACAGGGAACCCTACGAGCAGTACTTC. J is TRBJ2-7 and V is TRBV19; 9 nucleotides agree with TRBD1. Germline CDR1 LNHDA, CDR2 SQIVND (reference sequence). The ends lost 7 bases at V and 2 bases at J; junction bases unmatched: 6. The CDR3 has 14 residues.

The V gene is TRBV19, the J gene TRBJ2-1; 8 bases match TRBD1. The germline V gene encodes CDR1 LNHDA and CDR2 SQIVND (reference sequence). Trimming took 1 base from V and 7 from J; bases not matched to a gene: 6. The CDR3 totals 15 residues. The CDR3 coding sequence is TGTGCCAGTAGTATAGTGGGCAGGGGGCAGAATGAGCAGTTCTTC. It encodes CASSIVGRGQNEQFF.

The chain carries TRBV9 and TRBJ2-4; 12 nucleotides line up with TRBD1. The CDR3 has 17 residues. The germline V gene has CDR1 SGDLS and CDR2 YYNGEE. V shed 0 bases, J shed 6 bases, and the junction held 7 bases outside the gene matches. CDR3 bases: TGTGCCAGCAGCGTAGTTCCGGGACAGGGGGCTGGAAACATTCAGTACTTC. Protein sequence: CASSVVPGQGAGNIQYF.

The J gene is TRBJ2-1, the V gene TRBV9; the D gene is possibly TRBD2 (8 bases). The germline CDR1 and CDR2 sequences are SGDLS and YYNGEE. This CDR3 region has 16 residues. Trimming pared 0 bases from V and 7 bases from J, leaving 17 bases between. The CDR3 here is CASSVELAAGGNEQFF. DNA of the CDR3: TGTGCCAGCAGCGTAGAACTAGCGGCAGGGGGGAATGAGCAGTTCTTC.

This clone was observed a handful of times. CDR3 in amino acids: CAWSVRQSNQPQHF. CDR3 DNA sequence: TGTGCCTGGAGTGTCAGGCAGAGTAATCAGCCCCAGCATTTT. This chain connects TRBV30 to TRBJ1-5; D is uncertain. Germline V gene data show CDR1 as GTSNPN and CDR2 as SVGIG (reference sequence). With 0 bases removed from V and 4 bases from J, the gap between germline ends came to 10 bases. The CDR3 runs to 14 residues.

The V call is TRBV7-9, the J call TRBJ1-4; 8 bases are a match to TRBD1. This CDR3 is 14 amino acids long. Germline CDR1 is SEHNR and CDR2 is FQNEAQ (reference sequence). In DNA form, the CDR3 reads TGTGCGACCGGGACAGGCCTACGTGATGAAAAACTGTTTTTT. As protein: CATGTGLRDEKLFF.

V usage is TRBV2 and J usage is TRBJ2-1, with TRBD2 identical over 9 bases. V lost 6 bases, J lost 8 bases, and 8 bases stayed unmatched. Germline loops: CDR1 SNHLY, CDR2 FYNNEI. The CDR3 is made up of 14 amino acids. The CDR3 is CASRLGLASDEQFF. The CDR3 DNA is TGTGCCAGCAGATTAGGACTAGCGTCGGATGAGCAGTTCTTC.

The CDR3 DNA reads TGTGCCAGCAGTGATTGGACTAGCGGGAGTGGTCCGCAGTATTTT. Protein sequence: CASSDWTSGSGPQYF. The chain is built from TRBV7-9 and TRBJ2-3, with 13 bases lining up with TRBD2. There are 15 residues in the CDR3. V gave up 6 bases and J gave up 10 bases; unmatched junction bases: 10. Germline V gives CDR1 SEHNR, CDR2 FQNEAQ (reference sequence).

The genes are TRBV5-1 and TRBJ2-5, with D possibly matching TRBD1 (6 bases). The CDR3 sequence is 15 residues long. Germline V gene sequence: CDR1 SGHRS, CDR2 YFSETQ. With 4 bases removed from V and 5 bases from J, the gap between germline ends came to 18 bases. Here the CDR3 reads CASSIARQEGETQYF. Written as DNA, the CDR3 is TGCGCCAGCAGCATTGCCCGACAGGAAGGGGAGACCCAGTACTTC.

The chain combines TRBV10-3 with TRBJ1-5; 8 bases line up with TRBD1. The germline V gene encodes CDR1 ENHRY and CDR2 SYGVKD. With 1 base clipped from V and 1 base from J, the junction kept 6 bases outside the gene matches. The CDR3 is 17 amino acids. The DNA of the CDR3 is TGTGCCATCAGTGAGTATACCACAGGGGGAAGCAATCAGCCCCAGCATTTT. It codes for CAISEYTTGGSNQPQHF.

The V and J genes are TRBV12-3 or TRBV12-4 and TRBJ2-7, with D possibly TRBD1 on 5 matching bases. The CDR3 contains 13 residues. V lost 5 bases to trimming and J lost 3 bases, with 11 bases between them. Here the CDR3 reads CASSPSGNYEQYF. The CDR3, as DNA: TGTGCCAGCAGTCCATCAGGGAACTACGAGCAGTACTTC.

This clone was counted between two and nine times. The chain links TRBV28 to TRBJ1-1, with D perhaps TRBD1 (6 bases). This CDR3 is built from 14 residues. Germline CDR1 reads MDHEN; CDR2 reads SYDVKM. The V end was cut by 6 bases, the J end by 7 bases, with 18 bases between. The CDR3 DNA follows: TGTGCCAGCAGGCCCTCGACAGGTCAAGGTGAAGCTTTCTTT. Translated, it gives CASRPSTGQGEAFF. The whole variable domain, filled in from reference TRBV28 and TRBJ1-1, reads DVKVTQSSRYLVKRTGEKVFLECVQDMDHENMFWYRQDPGLGLRLIYFSYDVKMKEKGDIPEGYSVSREKKERFSLILESASTNQTSMYLCASRPSTGQGEAFFGQGTRLTVV.

This rearrangement joins TRBV5-4 to TRBJ1-4, with D possibly being TRBD1 (6 bases). Trimming took 4 bases from V and 7 from J, leaving 20 bases between them. Germline CDR1 is SGHNT and CDR2 is YYREEE (reference sequence). CDR3 length equals 16 residues. In DNA form, the CDR3 reads TGTGCCAGCAGCCCGGGGGGGCCATCGATGCCTGAAAAACTGTTTTTT. The encoded protein is CASSPGGPSMPEKLFF.